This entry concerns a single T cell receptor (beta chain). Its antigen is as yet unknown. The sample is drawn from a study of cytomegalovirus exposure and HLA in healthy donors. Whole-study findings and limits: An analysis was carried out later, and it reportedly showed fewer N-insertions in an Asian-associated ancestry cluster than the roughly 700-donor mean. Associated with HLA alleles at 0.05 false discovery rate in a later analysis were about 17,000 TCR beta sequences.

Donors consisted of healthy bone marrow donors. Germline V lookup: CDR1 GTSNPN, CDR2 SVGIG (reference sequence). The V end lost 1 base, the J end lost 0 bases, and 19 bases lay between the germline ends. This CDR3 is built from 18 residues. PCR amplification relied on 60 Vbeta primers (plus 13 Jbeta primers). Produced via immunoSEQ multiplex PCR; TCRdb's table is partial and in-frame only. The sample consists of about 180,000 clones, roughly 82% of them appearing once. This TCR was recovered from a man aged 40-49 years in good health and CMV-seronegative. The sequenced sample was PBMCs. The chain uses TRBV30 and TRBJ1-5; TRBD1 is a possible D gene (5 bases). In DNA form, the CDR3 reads TGTGCCTGGAGTGAAGGCAGGGCGCGAGGACCTAGCAATCAGCCCCAGCATTTT. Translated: CAWSEGRARGPSNQPQHF.